Below, 3 T cell receptor beta chains from the same sample are listed, as sequenced in a study of T cells in Graves' hyperthyroidism and ophthalmopathy. RNA transcripts provided the source from which TCR beta CDR3 regions were amplified. HTBI primers were employed in a first-round RT-PCR of the TCR CDR3. Each CDR3 protein gets one entry after TCRdb re-called the multiplex PCR reads with MiXCR. Here the sample spans approximately 330,000 distinct CDR3 sequences, about 21% being singletons. The sequenced sample was blood. All receptors derive from a woman between 50 and 59 years old with Graves' hyperthyroidism.

The chain carries TRBV28 and TRBJ2-5; possibly TRBD1 for D (7 bases). V gave up 4 bases and J gave up 5 bases, with 17 bases separating them. Looked up from germline, CDR1 is MDHEN and CDR2 is SYDVKM. The CDR3 loop spans 15 amino acids. CDR3 bases: TGTGCCAGCAGTTATTCCGCAGGGGGGTGGGAGACCCAGTACTTC. It codes for CASSYSAGGWETQYF.

At least ten counts were recorded for this clonotype. This chain connects TRBV29-1 to TRBJ2-4; unclear D gene. Germline V gene lookup returns CDR1 SQVTM and CDR2 ANQGSEA. Trimming removed 3 bases at V and 0 bases at J, with 6 bases between. The CDR3 is 13 residues long. The CDR3 DNA is TGCAGCGTTGAGAGGCTAGCCAAAAACATTCAGTACTTC. This gives the protein CSVERLAKNIQYF.

This clonotype was detected ten times or more. The chain couples TRBV28 to TRBJ2-3; TRBD2 is a possible D gene (6 bases). The CDR3 sequence is 15 residues long. Germline V gene lookup returns CDR1 MDHEN and CDR2 SYDVKM. The V end was cut by 8 bases, the J end by 1 base, with 16 bases between. The CDR3 sequence is CASETGLHGTDTQYF. The DNA of the CDR3 is TGTGCCAGCGAAACGGGACTCCATGGCACAGATACGCAGTATTTT. Full variable domain (rest looked up from reference TRBV28 and TRBJ2-3): DVKVTQSSRYLVKRTGEKVFLECVQDMDHENMFWYRQDPGLGLRLIYFSYDVKMKEKGDIPEGYSVSREKKERFSLILESASTNQTSMYLCASETGLHGTDTQYFGPGTRLTVL.